The rows below give T cell receptor beta chains drawn from one sample of a study of type 1 and type 2 diabetes patients. TCRdb reprocessed the multiplex PCR reads with MiXCR, giving one entry per CDR3 protein. The data contain about 270,000 distinct CDR3 sequences, approximately 45% of them seen just once; the ten biggest clones take up roughly 13%. Material: peripheral blood mononuclear cells (PBMCs). These receptors originate from a man between 18 and 29 years old with type 2 diabetes. The CDR3 runs from the conserved cysteine through the conserved F or W. The order of the fields is clone size, J gene, D gene, V gene, CDR3 DNA, CDR3 protein. D genes are given only for firm matches. Part of the rows lack a size; the others show once, few, many or a class for expanded clones.

>once|TRBJ1-5|-|TRBV7-8
TGTGCCAGCAGCTTAGCTGAGGGTAATCAGCCCCAGCATTTT
CASSLAEGNQPQHF
>-|TRBJ2-1|-|TRBV7-3
TGTGCCAGCAGCGTGGTAGCTTCGCGAGAGCAGTTCTTC
CASSVVASREQFF
>-|TRBJ2-1|TRBD2|TRBV24-1
TGTGCCACCAGAGATAGCGGGAGGGTTGAGCAGTTCTTC
CATRDSGRVEQFF
>few|TRBJ2-3|-|TRBV19
TGTGCCAGTAGTCTGAGATTTACAGGCTATAGCACAGATACGCAGTATTTT
CASSLRFTGYSTDTQYF
>-|TRBJ1-1|-|TRBV7-8
TGTGCCAGCAGCTTCCGCGAGATGAACACTGAAGCTTTCTTT
CASSFREMNTEAFF
>-|TRBJ2-5|-|TRBV27
TGTGCCAGCAGTTTACTCGGAGGGGAGACCCAGTACTTC
CASSLLGGETQYF
>few|TRBJ2-5|-|TRBV9
TGTGCCAGCAGCGTAGGGCAGCCGCCCCAGTACTTC
CASSVGQPPQYF
>-|TRBJ1-1|-|TRBV10-1
TGCGCCAGCACCCCAGATTCGAACACTGAAGCTTTCTTT
CASTPDSNTEAFF
>-|TRBJ1-6|-|TRBV2
TGTGCCAGCAGTGGGGGGGTTAGCTCTTCACCCCTCCACTTT
CASSGGVSSSPLHF
>many|TRBJ2-7|TRBD2|TRBV2
TGTGCCAGTTCTGAGGGATGGGGACTACACTCCTACGAGCAGTACTTC
CASSEGWGLHSYEQYF
>-|TRBJ2-3|-|TRBV19
TGTGCCAGTAGTAGGACGAAACTAGGGACTAGCACAGATACGCAGTATTTT
CASSRTKLGTSTDTQYF
>-|TRBJ1-2|TRBD1|TRBV2
TGTGCCAGCAGTCGGGACAGGGGGCGTCCCTATGGCTACACCTTC
CASSRDRGRPYGYTF
>few|TRBJ2-7|-|TRBV27
TGTGCCAGCAGTTTATCGCCAGTCTCCTACGAGCAGTACTTC
CASSLSPVSYEQYF
>once|TRBJ2-7|TRBD1|TRBV7-3
TGTGCCAGCAGCCAATCCGGACAGGGAGGCTACGAGCAGTACTTC
CASSQSGQGGYEQYF
>few|TRBJ1-5|-|TRBV2
TGTGCCAGCAGCGGGCGGGGGGCCAATCAGCCCCAGCATTTT
CASSGRGANQPQHF
>few|TRBJ2-5|TRBD1|TRBV28
TGTGCCAGCAGCCTGGGACAGCCGCAAGAGACCCAGTACTTC
CASSLGQPQETQYF
>-|TRBJ1-5|TRBD1|TRBV7-2
TGTGCCAGCAGCTTCGGAGGTGGGACAGGAGGTCAGCCCCAGCATTTT
CASSFGGGTGGQPQHF
>few|TRBJ2-1|-|TRBV2
TGTGCCAGCAGTGTGGCCCGTAATAATGAGCAGTTCTTC
CASSVARNNEQFF
>-|TRBJ2-1|-|TRBV29-1
TGCAGCGTTGAGCGGGGTCAGTACAATGAGCAGTTCTTC
CSVERGQYNEQFF
>many|TRBJ2-3|-|TRBV10-3
TGTGCCATCAGTGAGAGGACACGCACAGATACGCAGTATTTT
CAISERTRTDTQYF
>-|TRBJ2-3|-|TRBV7-2
TGTGCCAGCAGCTCCATATTAGGTGGGGTCGCAGATACGCAGTATTTT
CASSSILGGVADTQYF
>few|TRBJ2-5|-|TRBV6-1
TGTGCCAGCAGTGAAAAGTGGTGGGAGACCCAGTACTTC
CASSEKWWETQYF
>few|TRBJ2-3|-|TRBV7-3
TGTGCCAGCAGCTTATGGTTTTCGGATACGCAGTATTTT
CASSLWFSDTQYF
>-|TRBJ2-4|TRBD1|TRBV15
TGTGCCACCAGCAGAGATTTTGACAGGGTTTACTTC
CATSRDFDRVYF
>many|TRBJ2-3|-|TRBV14
TGTGCCAGCAGCCTTCTAGCCGCAGATACGCAGTATTTT
CASSLLAADTQYF
>-|TRBJ2-2|TRBD2|TRBV7-2
TGTGCCAGCAGCTCCTTAGCGGGGGTGGTGTGGGAGCTGTTTTTT
CASSSLAGVVWELFF
>many|TRBJ2-5|-|TRBV20-1
TGCAGTGCTAGAGGCCTAGCGCGGGAGACCCAGTACTTC
CSARGLARETQYF
>-|TRBJ2-5|-|TRBV10-1
TGCGCCAGCACCGAGAGGGGTGAGCAAGAGACCCAGTACTTC
CASTERGEQETQYF
>-|TRBJ2-2|-|TRBV7-3
TGTGCCAGCAGACTTCGCAGCACCGGGGAGCTGTTTTTC
CASRLRSTGELFF
>once|TRBJ2-1|TRBD1|TRBV20-1
TGCAGTGCTACCTCGAGGGGTGGGACAGCATACAATGAGCAGTTCTTC
CSATSRGGTAYNEQFF
>-|TRBJ1-5|-|TRBV12-5
TGTGCTAGTGGTTCGAGAAAAGCGGGAGGGCCCCAGCATTTT
CASGSRKAGGPQHF
>-|TRBJ2-5|-|TRBV12-3/TRBV12-4
TGTGCCAGCAGTGAAGCGGTGACAGCACAAGAGACCCAGTACTTC
CASSEAVTAQETQYF
>-|TRBJ2-7|-|TRBV30
TGTGCCTGGACCATGGGGGTGGGGGACCACGAGCAGTACTTC
CAWTMGVGDHEQYF
>-|TRBJ2-3|-|TRBV10-1
TGCGCCAGCTCTTCGGCCCCCACAGATACGCAGTATTTT
CASSSAPTDTQYF
>few|TRBJ2-3|-|TRBV30
TGTGCCTGGAGTCCCACGGGATCTGCGACAGATACGCAGTATTTT
CAWSPTGSATDTQYF
>few|TRBJ2-7|TRBD1|TRBV28
TGTGCCAGCAGCCCCCGGGACAGGGTTTTTAAGCAGTACTTC
CASSPRDRVFKQYF
>-|TRBJ2-7|TRBD2|TRBV4-1
TGCGCCAGCAGCCAAGTGCCTAGCGGGAGGGCCGGGTCCTACGAGCAGTACTTC
CASSQVPSGRAGSYEQYF
>few|TRBJ1-1|-|TRBV12-3/TRBV12-4
TGTGCCAGCAGTTTATCGAGGTTTTGGGACACTGAAGCTTTCTTT
CASSLSRFWDTEAFF
>-|TRBJ1-6|-|TRBV5-1
TGCGCCAGCAGCTTGGAGGCAGGGGTAAATTCACCCCTCCACTTT
CASSLEAGVNSPLHF
>-|TRBJ2-5|TRBD2|TRBV6-1
TGTGCCAGCAGCGTACAGGGACTAGCGGAAGAGACCCAGTACTTC
CASSVQGLAEETQYF
>-|TRBJ2-5|TRBD1|TRBV12-3/TRBV12-4
TGTGCCAGCAGTGATGAAGGACAGGGCGGGGAGACCCAGTACTTC
CASSDEGQGGETQYF
>once|TRBJ2-6|TRBD2|TRBV7-8
TGTGCCAGCAGCTCGCGGGAGTGGCACGACCGTTCTGGGGCCAACGTCCTGGCTTTC
CASSSREWHDRSGANVLAF
>few|TRBJ2-3|TRBD2|TRBV19
TGTGCCAGTAGGAGGGCTAGCGGGGCCACAGATACGCAGTATTTT
CASRRASGATDTQYF
>-|TRBJ2-1|-|TRBV7-8
TGTGCCAGCAGCTTAGGGCAGGTTAGCAATGAGCAGTTCTTC
CASSLGQVSNEQFF
>-|TRBJ2-5|TRBD1|TRBV15
TGTGCCACCAGCTCAGGACAGGGACACCAAGAGACCCAGTACTTC
CATSSGQGHQETQYF